This is a list of T cell receptor beta chains from one sample in a study of shared clonotypes between healthy human individuals. Generated by immunoSEQ multiplex PCR, the TCRdb table keeps only in-frame clones and is missing some. The table records fewer than 1.6 million clones, about 98.5% of them present only once. The sequenced sample consisted of naive CD4+ T cells sorted from blood. Receptors originate from a man aged 25 to 40 in good health. The CDR3 runs from the conserved cysteine through the conserved F or W. D genes are given only for firm matches.

V	length	J	D	DNA	CDR3
TRBV27	18	TRBJ2-1	TRBD2	TGTGCCAGCAGTATCCGGACTAGCCCTCCCGGAACCTACAATGAGCAGTTCTTC	CASSIRTSPPGTYNEQFF
TRBV11-2	16	TRBJ2-7	TRBD2	TGTGCCAGCAGCTTAGGCCCGGGACTAGCGGTCTACGAGCAGTACTTC	CASSLGPGLAVYEQYF
TRBV15	15	TRBJ1-1	-	TGTGCCACCAGCAGAGAGGACAGAGTTGACACTGAAGCTTTCTTT	CATSREDRVDTEAFF
TRBV6-1	13	TRBJ1-5	-	TGTGCCAGCAGCGGGCCCAACGCCCAGCCCCAGCATTTT	CASSGPNAQPQHF
TRBV7-9	13	TRBJ2-7	-	TGTGCCAGCAGCCCGAAGTTCCCCTACGAGCAGTACTTC	CASSPKFPYEQYF
TRBV28	15	TRBJ1-4	-	TGTGCCAGCAGGAACCTCAAAGGGACACATGAAAAACTGTTTTTT	CASRNLKGTHEKLFF
TRBV14	18	TRBJ1-3	-	TGTGCCAGCAGCCAAGATACCCGGGCCCCTCGGCGCGGAAACACCATATATTTT	CASSQDTRAPRRGNTIYF
TRBV5-6	14	TRBJ1-2	TRBD1	TGTGCCAGCACCATAGACAGGGGGCTTGAAGGCTACACCTTC	CASTIDRGLEGYTF
TRBV11-2	15	TRBJ2-7	TRBD2	TGTGCCAGCAGCCAAAGCGGGAGGGTCTCCTACGAGCAGTACTTC	CASSQSGRVSYEQYF
TRBV9	11	TRBJ2-1	-	TGTGCCAGCAGCGTTAGTAGTGAGCAGTTCTTC	CASSVSSEQFF
TRBV10-3	15	TRBJ1-2	TRBD1	TGTGCCATCAGTGGAACCGGACAGGGGAGCTATGGCTACACCTTC	CAISGTGQGSYGYTF